The 4 T cell receptor beta chains presented below share a single source sample, sequenced in a study of blood T cell repertoires in COVID-19. TCRdb's table, derived via immunoSEQ multiplex PCR, lists solely in-frame clones and lacks some. The data hold about 130,000 clones, with about 89% observed a single time. Specimen: peripheral blood. The receptors come from a woman in her fifties or sixties with acute or convalescent COVID-19.

V is TRBV7-9 and J is TRBJ1-1; D remains unclear. The CDR3 loop spans 11 amino acids. Looked up from germline, CDR1 is SEHNR and CDR2 is FQNEAQ (reference sequence). V was trimmed by 4 bases and J by 7 bases, leaving 7 bases between them. For the CDR3, the DNA is TGTGCCAGCAGCTCCTCAGTTGAAGCTTTCTTT. Amino acid sequence: CASSSSVEAFF.

This chain joins TRBV28 and TRBJ2-7; 7 bases line up with TRBD2. This CDR3 has 15 amino acids. Germline trimming cut 5 bases from V and 9 bases from J; bases unmatched to any gene: 16. Germline lookup yields CDR1 MDHEN and CDR2 SYDVKM. DNA for the CDR3: TGTGCCAGCAGTCCCGGACTAGGGGTAAGGGAAATGCAGTACGTC. As protein: CASSPGLGVREMQYV.

CDR3 DNA: TGCAGCGTGCGCAGGGGAAACACTGAAGCTTTCTTT. It translates to CSVRRGNTEAFF. The chain has TRBV29-1 and TRBJ1-1, with TRBD1 as a possible D gene (6 bases). The CDR3 runs 12 residues. Trimming stripped 6 bases from V and 2 bases from J, with 10 bases between. Per the germline V gene, CDR1 is SQVTM and CDR2 is ANQGSEA.

The rearrangement uses TRBV30 and TRBJ1-3; 7 nucleotides align to TRBD1. The CDR3 is 12 residues long. Germline trimming cut 7 bases from V and 4 bases from J; bases unmatched to any gene: 4. Germline CDR1 reads GTSNPN; CDR2 reads SVGIG (reference sequence). CDR3 in DNA: TGTGCCTCGGGACAGACAGGAAACACCATATATTTT. This translates into CASGQTGNTIYF. Complete variable domain (other parts from reference TRBV30 and TRBJ1-3): SQTIHQWPATLVQPVGSPLSLECTVEGTSNPNLYWYRQAAGRGLQLLFYSVGIGQISSEVPQNLSASRPQDRQFILSSKKLLLSDSGFYLCASGQTGNTIYFGEGSWLTVV.